Each of the 5 T cell receptor beta chains below was sequenced from the same sample in a study of blood T cell repertoires in COVID-19. Sequencing was performed with immunoSEQ multiplex PCR; in TCRdb, only in-frame clones are kept and a portion is missing. In the table there are about 400,000 clones, around 86% of which are singletons. Sequencing was carried out using peripheral blood. These receptors were collected from a human donor in a cohort sampled during active COVID-19.

This rearrangement joins TRBV5-4 to TRBJ1-1; TRBD1 might be the D (6 bases). V shed 0 bases and J shed 6 bases, with 15 bases lying between them. Germline V gene data show CDR1 as SGHNT and CDR2 as YYREEE (reference sequence). The CDR3 is made up of 15 amino acids. The CDR3 loop is CASSLDLGQGAEAFF. CDR3 coding DNA: TGTGCCAGCAGCTTGGACCTGGGACAAGGGGCTGAAGCTTTCTTT.

V usage is TRBV28 and J usage is TRBJ1-1; D unclear. The germline V and J ends were trimmed by 7 bases and 1 base, with 10 bases remaining between them. This CDR3 contains 13 residues. Germline values: CDR1 MDHEN, CDR2 SYDVKM. The CDR3 sequence is CASTRNRNTEAFF. The CDR3 DNA is TGTGCCAGCACCCGGAACAGGAACACTGAAGCTTTCTTT. Drawing the rest from reference TRBV28 and TRBJ1-1, the complete variable domain is DVKVTQSSRYLVKRTGEKVFLECVQDMDHENMFWYRQDPGLGLRLIYFSYDVKMKEKGDIPEGYSVSREKKERFSLILESASTNQTSMYLCASTRNRNTEAFFGQGTRLTVV.

This chain's CDR3 is CASIRTGSRTEAFF. CDR3 coding DNA: TGTGCCAGCATAAGGACAGGGTCTCGTACTGAAGCTTTCTTT. J is TRBJ1-1 and V is TRBV2; 8 bases agree with TRBD1. CDR3 length equals 14 residues. Germline CDR1 SNHLY, CDR2 FYNNEI. V lost 7 bases and J lost 5; bases outside the gene matches: 9.

This clone was recorded a few times. The CDR3 sequence: CASSQDLEIAGGQETQYF. CDR3 nucleotide sequence: TGCGCCAGCAGCCAAGATTTGGAAATAGCGGGGGGGCAAGAGACCCAGTACTTC. This chain joins TRBV4-1 and TRBJ2-5, with 11 bases that match TRBD2. The CDR3 extends over 18 amino acids. Germline CDR1 is MGHRA and CDR2 is YSYEKL. Trimming removed 0 bases from V and 2 bases from J; junction bases left unmatched: 8.

The CDR3 DNA reads as TGTGCCAGCACGACAGCTTCTCCCTCCTACGAGCAGTACTTC. Translation: CASTTASPSYEQYF. The chain employs TRBV6-5 and TRBJ2-7, with TRBD1 as a possible D gene (5 bases). Germline-derived CDR1 and CDR2 are MNHEY and SVGAGI. CDR3 length: 14 amino acids. The V gene lost 7 bases and the J gene lost 0 bases, with 13 bases spanning the gap.